These T cell receptor beta chains were read from a single sample in a study of human T cells and chemical hapten exposure. Via MiXCR, TCRdb re-called the RACE reads, giving one row per CDR3 protein. The sample has some 300,000 distinct CDR3 sequences, 4.5% to 7% seen once. The material was whole blood, obtained in connection with sensitization to the hapten diphenylcyclopropenone (DPC). Receptors originate from a young woman with alopecia areata. Some clones in this sample may be carry-over from other donors' samples. Each CDR3 is given with its conserved first and last residue. D genes are given only for firm matches.

j_gene: TRBJ2-3; v_gene: TRBV10-3; d_gene: -; CDR3aa: CAISESITADTQYF
j_gene: TRBJ2-7; v_gene: TRBV6-5; d_gene: TRBD2; CDR3aa: CASSSPGTSEQYF
j_gene: TRBJ1-5; v_gene: TRBV6-2/TRBV6-3; d_gene: -; CDR3aa: CASSYSWGAGQPQHF
j_gene: TRBJ1-3; v_gene: TRBV6-5; d_gene: -; CDR3aa: CASSYSTFSGNTIYF
j_gene: TRBJ2-3; v_gene: TRBV7-2; d_gene: -; CDR3aa: CASSSTVSTDTQYF
j_gene: TRBJ2-3; v_gene: TRBV10-3; d_gene: TRBD2; CDR3aa: CAIRDWTSGGAESRDTQYF
j_gene: TRBJ1-4; v_gene: TRBV4-3; d_gene: -; CDR3aa: CASSQDIGQGYEKLFF
j_gene: TRBJ2-3; v_gene: TRBV6-5; d_gene: TRBD1; CDR3aa: CASTLGQGASDTQYF
j_gene: TRBJ1-2; v_gene: TRBV6-2/TRBV6-3; d_gene: -; CDR3aa: CASSYRIDYGYTF
j_gene: TRBJ2-3; v_gene: TRBV6-2/TRBV6-3; d_gene: -; CDR3aa: CASSRTPPDTQYF
j_gene: TRBJ2-2; v_gene: TRBV27; d_gene: -; CDR3aa: CASRGAGVTTGELFF
j_gene: TRBJ1-1; v_gene: TRBV20-1; d_gene: TRBD1; CDR3aa: CSARARDRAYLGGTEAFF
j_gene: TRBJ2-1; v_gene: TRBV12-3/TRBV12-4; d_gene: TRBD1; CDR3aa: CASSSRQGVSYNEQFF
j_gene: TRBJ2-3; v_gene: TRBV9; d_gene: TRBD2; CDR3aa: CASSAPKTSGVRDTQYF
j_gene: TRBJ1-5; v_gene: TRBV27; d_gene: -; CDR3aa: CASSWGRNSNQPQHF
j_gene: TRBJ2-5; v_gene: TRBV24-1; d_gene: -; CDR3aa: CATSDLEGGPNLLEETQYF
j_gene: TRBJ2-5; v_gene: TRBV9; d_gene: -; CDR3aa: CASSVSDGQETQYF
j_gene: TRBJ1-1; v_gene: TRBV6-4; d_gene: TRBD1; CDR3aa: CASSAQGDTEAFF
j_gene: TRBJ2-7; v_gene: TRBV7-8; d_gene: -; CDR3aa: CASSLAARDYEQYF
j_gene: TRBJ2-3; v_gene: TRBV4-2; d_gene: -; CDR3aa: CASSQEQWADTQYF
j_gene: TRBJ2-1; v_gene: TRBV11-2; d_gene: TRBD2; CDR3aa: CASSSLAGLYNEQFF
j_gene: TRBJ1-4; v_gene: TRBV29-1; d_gene: -; CDR3aa: CSVVRDEKLFF
j_gene: TRBJ2-3; v_gene: TRBV20-1; d_gene: TRBD2; CDR3aa: CSANDGLAGGQIGTDTQYF
j_gene: TRBJ1-6; v_gene: TRBV6-5; d_gene: -; CDR3aa: CASSPNPGGEGNSPLHF
j_gene: TRBJ2-3; v_gene: TRBV5-1; d_gene: TRBD2; CDR3aa: CASSLERGQDTQYF
j_gene: TRBJ2-5; v_gene: TRBV7-3; d_gene: -; CDR3aa: CASSLRDEETQYF
j_gene: TRBJ2-6; v_gene: TRBV5-1; d_gene: TRBD2; CDR3aa: CASSPTAGSGANVLTF
j_gene: TRBJ1-5; v_gene: TRBV29-1; d_gene: -; CDR3aa: CSVGDFNQPQHF
j_gene: TRBJ1-4; v_gene: TRBV5-1; d_gene: -; CDR3aa: CASSFGRNNEKLFF
j_gene: TRBJ1-6; v_gene: TRBV2; d_gene: -; CDR3aa: CASRERGDNSPLHF
j_gene: TRBJ2-2; v_gene: TRBV18; d_gene: -; CDR3aa: CASSLVGAHTGELFF
j_gene: TRBJ1-4; v_gene: TRBV20-1; d_gene: -; CDR3aa: CSASVRVNEKLFF
j_gene: TRBJ1-4; v_gene: TRBV7-9; d_gene: -; CDR3aa: CASSAPGISATNEKLFF
j_gene: TRBJ2-3; v_gene: TRBV7-2; d_gene: -; CDR3aa: CASSSTIRYTDTQYF
j_gene: TRBJ1-2; v_gene: TRBV5-1; d_gene: -; CDR3aa: CASKPLQAVNYGYTF
j_gene: TRBJ2-7; v_gene: TRBV12-3/TRBV12-4; d_gene: TRBD2; CDR3aa: CASSTIAGGRVEQYF
j_gene: TRBJ1-2; v_gene: TRBV28; d_gene: TRBD1; CDR3aa: CASPDRVGYTF
j_gene: TRBJ1-1; v_gene: TRBV12-5; d_gene: -; CDR3aa: CASVQGAEAFF
j_gene: TRBJ1-2; v_gene: TRBV11-2; d_gene: -; CDR3aa: CASSSGPYGYTF
j_gene: TRBJ1-2; v_gene: TRBV27; d_gene: -; CDR3aa: CASGEQGVGGYTF
j_gene: TRBJ2-3; v_gene: TRBV12-3/TRBV12-4; d_gene: TRBD2; CDR3aa: CASSLVLAGGKGDTQYF
j_gene: TRBJ2-3; v_gene: TRBV7-3; d_gene: TRBD2; CDR3aa: CASSLMGTSGGTQYF
j_gene: TRBJ2-1; v_gene: TRBV7-2; d_gene: TRBD1; CDR3aa: CASSFFPGTGGRNEQFF
j_gene: TRBJ1-6; v_gene: TRBV4-1; d_gene: -; CDR3aa: CASSQDRTVVRAPLHF
j_gene: TRBJ2-7; v_gene: TRBV5-6; d_gene: -; CDR3aa: CASSSIYRDLTYEQYF
j_gene: TRBJ2-6; v_gene: TRBV6-1; d_gene: -; CDR3aa: CASSENSGANVLTF
j_gene: TRBJ1-1; v_gene: TRBV7-2; d_gene: -; CDR3aa: CASSLEGIDMNTEAFF
j_gene: TRBJ2-3; v_gene: TRBV12-3/TRBV12-4; d_gene: -; CDR3aa: CASSLLSPRSGDTQYF
j_gene: TRBJ2-1; v_gene: TRBV20-1; d_gene: TRBD2; CDR3aa: CSPKDTSGNNEQFF
j_gene: TRBJ2-5; v_gene: TRBV2; d_gene: TRBD2; CDR3aa: CASSEADGLGTQETQYF
j_gene: TRBJ2-7; v_gene: TRBV4-3; d_gene: -; CDR3aa: CASSQDNWSLGSYEQYF
j_gene: TRBJ2-3; v_gene: TRBV5-4; d_gene: TRBD1; CDR3aa: CASSLPGGWDTQYF
j_gene: TRBJ2-3; v_gene: TRBV6-5; d_gene: TRBD2; CDR3aa: CASSREGTQYF
j_gene: TRBJ2-3; v_gene: TRBV24-1; d_gene: -; CDR3aa: CATSDLTTSTDTQYF
j_gene: TRBJ2-5; v_gene: TRBV27; d_gene: -; CDR3aa: CASSPRDGFQETQYF
j_gene: TRBJ2-4; v_gene: TRBV29-1; d_gene: TRBD1; CDR3aa: CSVGGQGKNIQYF
j_gene: TRBJ2-3; v_gene: TRBV24-1; d_gene: -; CDR3aa: CATSAGTFPDTQYF
j_gene: TRBJ1-1; v_gene: TRBV6-1; d_gene: TRBD1; CDR3aa: CASTNYRGPMNTEAFF
j_gene: TRBJ1-5; v_gene: TRBV6-6; d_gene: -; CDR3aa: CASSPWGQDQPQHF
j_gene: TRBJ2-6; v_gene: TRBV10-3; d_gene: TRBD1; CDR3aa: CAISPGQGSGANVLTF